One and the same sample provided the 6 T cell receptor beta chains below, sequenced in a study of T cell responses to AZD1222 COVID-19 vaccine. The table came from immunoSEQ multiplex PCR; TCRdb's copy has only in-frame clones and leaves some out. The sample lists 130,000 or so clones, 90% to 95% occurring once. The source material was peripheral blood, sampled on day 0 of AZD1222 vaccination. The receptors here all came from an adult in good health.

This chain uses TRBV13 with TRBJ1-3; D possibly corresponds to TRBD1 (5 bases). CDR3 size: 14 residues. The V end was cut by 4 bases, the J end by 5 bases, with 12 bases between. Germline CDR1 PRHDT, CDR2 FYEKMQ (reference sequence). The CDR3 loop is CASSSTGLRNTIYF. CDR3 coding DNA: TGTGCCAGCAGCTCAACGGGACTCCGAAACACCATATATTTT.

The gene calls are TRBV18 and TRBJ2-7; D tentatively fits TRBD1 or TRBD2 (6 bases each). Germline V CDR1 and CDR2: KGHSH, LQKENI. The CDR3 has 15 amino acids. The V end lost 3 bases, the J end lost 0 bases, and 12 bases lay between the germline ends. The DNA of the CDR3 is TGTGCCAGCTCACCGCTAGGGGGGTCCTCCTACGAGCAGTACTTC. Translating it yields CASSPLGGSSYEQYF.

J is TRBJ1-1 and V is TRBV18; D not certain. V lost 3 bases to trimming and J lost 7 bases, with 15 bases between them. The germline CDR1 and CDR2 sequences are KGHSH and LQKENI. The CDR3 totals 14 residues. The CDR3 nucleotides are TGTGCCAGCTCACCTCAAAGAGCGTCAATTGAAGCTTTCTTT. Its protein product is CASSPQRASIEAFF.

This sequence joins TRBV2 and TRBJ2-3, with TRBD1 matching 7 bases. The CDR3 spans 15 residues. CDR1 is SNHLY, CDR2 FYNNEI, per germline. Trimming removed 7 bases from V and 1 base from J; junction bases left unmatched: 8. The chain's CDR3 is CASKQQGWGTDTQYF. Written as DNA, the CDR3 is TGTGCCAGCAAGCAACAGGGGTGGGGCACAGATACGCAGTATTTT.

The gene calls are TRBV7-2 and TRBJ1-2; TRBD1 aligns across 8 bases. The CDR3 runs 14 residues. V was pared by 1 base and J by 8 bases, with 6 bases of the junction left unmatched. Germline V gives CDR1 SGHTA, CDR2 FQGNSA. CDR3 amino acids: CASSLEAGGFGYTF. CDR3 in DNA: TGTGCCAGCAGCTTAGAAGCAGGGGGCTTCGGCTACACCTTC.

The gene calls are TRBV5-6 and TRBJ2-7; D is unclear. V gave up 6 bases and J gave up 6 bases, with 22 bases separating them. The germline gives CDR1 SGHDT, CDR2 YYEEEE. The CDR3 has 15 residues. The DNA of the CDR3 is TGTGCCAGCACCAAACTTGACGCTTCCCCCCCCGAGCAGTACTTC. Translation gives CASTKLDASPPEQYF.